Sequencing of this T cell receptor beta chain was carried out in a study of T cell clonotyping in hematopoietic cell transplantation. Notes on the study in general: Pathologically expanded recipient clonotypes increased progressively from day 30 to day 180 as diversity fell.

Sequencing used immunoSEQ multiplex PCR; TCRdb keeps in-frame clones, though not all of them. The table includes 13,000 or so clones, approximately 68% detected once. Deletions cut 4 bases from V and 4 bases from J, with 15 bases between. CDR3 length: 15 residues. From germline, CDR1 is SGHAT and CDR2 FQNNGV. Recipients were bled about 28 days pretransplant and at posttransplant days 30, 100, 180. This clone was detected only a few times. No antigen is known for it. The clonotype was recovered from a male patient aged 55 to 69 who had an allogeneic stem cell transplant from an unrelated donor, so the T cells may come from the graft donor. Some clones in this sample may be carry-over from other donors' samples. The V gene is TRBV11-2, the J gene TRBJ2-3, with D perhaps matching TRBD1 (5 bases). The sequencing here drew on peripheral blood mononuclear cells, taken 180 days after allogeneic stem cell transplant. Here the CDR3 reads CASSSLTTVADTQYF. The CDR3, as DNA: TGTGCCAGCAGCTCCCTCACGACAGTCGCAGATACGCAGTATTTT.